The 32 T cell receptor beta chains below come from one sample, sequenced in a study of CD8+ T cells in alopecia areata (dated 2018 in TCRdb). Per the publication, the time point label means: roughly 24 weeks on oral tofacitinib. The intended sense of this specimen's treatment or condition label: oral pan-JAK inhibitor, 5-10 mg twice daily. Libraries were built with the immunoSEQ multiplex PCR assay. RNA was extracted from all samples and reverse transcribed into cDNA as template for TCR sequencing. TCRdb provides this immuneACCESS table in a form limited to in-frame rearrangements. Some clones are lacking; in checked studies, under half of them reflect an unresolved V gene, and why the rest are absent is not known. A total of 150,000 to 250,000 clones appear in this sample, roughly 60% of them only once. The ten largest clones take up 5.5% to 6% of the sample. The specimen comprised CD4+ T cells sorted from blood, sampled at week 24, from a patient treated with tofacitinib. These receptors came from a human donor with alopecia areata.

V and J are TRBV7-9 and TRBJ2-7; tentative D call: TRBD2 (5 bases). The CDR3 length is 13 residues. Trimming shortened V by 2 bases and J by 7 bases, and 12 bases separated the two germline ends. Germline V gene sequence: CDR1 SEHNR, CDR2 FQNEAQ (reference sequence). For the CDR3, the DNA is TGTGCCAGCAGCTTAATACCGGAGGATGAGCAGTACTTC. It yields the protein CASSLIPEDEQYF.

This chain links TRBV7-9 with TRBJ1-1; 10 positions agree with TRBD1. V lost 4 bases and J lost 1; bases outside the gene matches: 3. Germline CDR1 reads SEHNR; CDR2 reads FQNEAQ (reference sequence). This CDR3 contains 15 residues. The CDR3 DNA sequence: TGTGCCAGCAGCTCCCGGGACAGGGGGAACACTGAAGCTTTCTTT. Encoded protein: CASSSRDRGNTEAFF.

The chain links TRBV2 to TRBJ2-3; the D gene is possibly TRBD2 (7 bases). Trimming shortened V by 6 bases and J by 2 bases, and 18 bases separated the two germline ends. The length of the CDR3 is 16 residues. Germline V CDR1 and CDR2: SNHLY, FYNNEI. CDR3 protein: CASSPGAGAFTDTQYF. Written as DNA, the CDR3 is TGTGCCAGCAGCCCTGGGGCGGGGGCCTTCACAGATACGCAGTATTTT.

This chain connects TRBV7-2 to TRBJ2-4; TRBD2 might be the D (5 bases). CDR1 SGHTA and CDR2 FQGNSA come from the germline V gene. This CDR3 has 17 amino acids. V lost 5 bases and J 0 bases, leaving 17 bases between the germline ends. DNA for the CDR3: TGTGCCAGCAGCCCGCGGGCCGATAGACTAGCCAAAAACATTCAGTACTTC. Translating it yields CASSPRADRLAKNIQYF.

Only a few counts were recorded for this clone. The V and J genes are TRBV7-9 and TRBJ1-1, with no clear D. The V gene lost 11 bases and the J gene lost 1 base, with 8 bases spanning the gap. CDR3 size: 11 residues. Per germline, CDR1 SEHNR and CDR2 FQNEAQ (reference sequence). Written as DNA, the CDR3 is TGTGCCGTCTCCGGGAACACTGAAGCTTTCTTT. Its translation is CAVSGNTEAFF.

V usage is TRBV5-6 and J usage is TRBJ2-5, with 10 bases identical to TRBD2. In germline, CDR1 is SGHDT, CDR2 YYEEEE. V gave up 4 bases and J gave up 0 bases; unmatched junction bases: 3. CDR3 length equals 15 residues. This CDR3 is CASSHGTSDQETQYF. The CDR3, as DNA: TGTGCCAGCAGCCACGGGACTAGCGACCAAGAGACCCAGTACTTC.

This clone was recorded a few times. V and J are TRBV4-3 and TRBJ2-3, with D tentatively TRBD1 or TRBD2 (5 bases each). The CDR3 is 14 residues long. Germline CDR1 reads LGHNA; CDR2 reads YSLEER. Trimming shortened V by 0 bases and J by 7 bases, and 11 bases separated the two germline ends. The CDR3 reads CASSQDVGVNTQYF. CDR3 DNA: TGCGCCAGCAGCCAAGATGTGGGGGTAAATACGCAGTATTTT.

This chain uses TRBV30 with TRBJ2-5; 10 bases match TRBD2. There are 14 residues in the CDR3. Germline lookup yields CDR1 GTSNPN and CDR2 SVGIG (reference sequence). The junction had 2 bases not matched to a gene; V was cut back by 0 bases and J by 4 bases. CDR3 DNA: TGTGCCTGGAGTGTCTTAGCGGGAGGAGAGACCCAGTACTTC. Translated: CAWSVLAGGETQYF.

This clone was seen only once. This sequence joins TRBV28 and TRBJ2-7, with a weak D call TRBD2 (6 bases). Trimming left V 6 bases short and J 4 bases short, with 16 bases between. CDR1 is MDHEN, CDR2 SYDVKM, per germline. CDR3 length: 14 residues. The CDR3 DNA reads as TGTGCCAGCAGAAAACCCGACGGGAGTTACGAGCAGTACTTC. This codes for CASRKPDGSYEQYF. The complete variable domain, with remaining parts taken from reference TRBV28 and TRBJ2-7, reads DVKVTQSSRYLVKRTGEKVFLECVQDMDHENMFWYRQDPGLGLRLIYFSYDVKMKEKGDIPEGYSVSREKKERFSLILESASTNQTSMYLCASRKPDGSYEQYFGPGTRLTVT.

This clone has a single count. The chain has TRBV5-4 and TRBJ2-5, with TRBD2 matching 8 bases. The CDR3 totals 14 residues. Germline loops: CDR1 SGHNT, CDR2 YYREEE (reference sequence). With 1 base clipped from V and 5 bases from J, the junction kept 4 bases outside the gene matches. DNA of the CDR3: TGTGCCAGCAGCTTGAACCCGGGGGGGGAGACCCAGTACTTC. Protein: CASSLNPGGETQYF.

The genes are TRBV15 and TRBJ2-7; D is perhaps TRBD1 (5 bases). The V end was cut by 0 bases, the J end by 0 bases, with 6 bases between. Germline CDR1 reads LNHNV; CDR2 reads YYDKDF (reference sequence). The CDR3 loop spans 14 amino acids. The CDR3 loop is CATSRDRVSYEQYF. CDR3 bases: TGTGCCACCAGCAGAGACAGGGTCTCCTACGAGCAGTACTTC.

This clone was detected only a few times. CDR3 amino acids: CASSRLTGGEQYF. CDR3 coding DNA: TGTGCCAGCAGTCGCCTCACAGGGGGCGAGCAGTACTTC. The rearrangement uses TRBV6-5 and TRBJ2-7; TRBD1 agrees at 8 bases. From germline, CDR1 is MNHEY and CDR2 SVGAGI. Trimming took 5 bases from V and 6 from J; bases not matched to a gene: 6. The CDR3 covers 13 residues.

This clone came up a few times. This rearrangement joins TRBV27 to TRBJ2-6; D not certain. CDR3 length equals 13 residues. Germline V gene lookup returns CDR1 MNHEY and CDR2 SMNVEV (reference sequence). V lost 6 bases and J lost 2, with 5 bases in between. In DNA, the CDR3 is TGTGCCAGCAGACGGACTGGGGCCAACGTCCTGACTTTC. This translates into CASRRTGANVLTF.

By share, this clone counts as medium-sized. The chain joins TRBV10-3 to TRBJ2-1, with D perhaps TRBD1 (5 bases). The V gene's germline CDR1 is ENHRY and CDR2 SYGVKD. The germline V and J ends were trimmed by 6 bases and 4 bases, with 13 bases remaining between them. The CDR3 extends over 14 amino acids. CDR3 DNA: TGTGCCATCAGATACTCGGACATTTACAATGAGCAGTTCTTC. As protein: CAIRYSDIYNEQFF.

The chain combines TRBV19 with TRBJ2-2, with D perhaps matching TRBD2 (5 bases). Germline V gene data show CDR1 as LNHDA and CDR2 as SQIVND (reference sequence). Trimming took 5 bases from V and 0 from J, leaving 7 bases between them. The CDR3 consists of 14 residues. The CDR3: CASSGGPNTGELFF. Here the CDR3 DNA reads TGTGCCAGTAGTGGCGGGCCGAACACCGGGGAGCTGTTTTTT.

This chain links TRBV6-5 with TRBJ1-1; 8 bases map to TRBD1. J gave up 8 bases and V 6 bases, and 2 bases lay outside the gene matches. CDR3 length: 11 residues. From germline, CDR1 is MNHEY and CDR2 SVGAGI. DNA for the CDR3: TGTGCCAGCAGCCGGGACAGGGAAGCTTTCTTT. It codes for CASSRDREAFF.

This chain joins TRBV5-1 and TRBJ2-1; D may be TRBD1 (6 bases). Trimming pared 0 bases from V and 9 bases from J, leaving 10 bases between. This CDR3 is 13 amino acids long. The germline gives CDR1 SGHRS, CDR2 YFSETQ. This chain's CDR3 is CASSLATGSEQFF. The CDR3 coding sequence is TGCGCCAGCAGCTTGGCTACAGGGAGTGAGCAGTTCTTC.

This CDR3 is CAISTSGQETQYF. The DNA for the CDR3 is TGTGCCATCAGTACTAGCGGCCAAGAGACCCAGTACTTC. The genes are TRBV10-3 and TRBJ2-5; 8 nucleotides match TRBD2. Germline trimming cut 5 bases from V and 1 base from J; bases unmatched to any gene: 0. This CDR3 comprises 13 residues. The germline V gene has CDR1 ENHRY and CDR2 SYGVKD.

This rearrangement joins TRBV28 to TRBJ2-1, with TRBD2 matching over 13 bases. The CDR3 length is 16 residues. The germline gives CDR1 MDHEN, CDR2 SYDVKM. V lost 6 bases and J lost 7; bases outside the gene matches: 9. This CDR3 reads CASRGLAGSSGNEQFF. DNA of the CDR3: TGTGCCAGCAGGGGACTAGCGGGATCTAGCGGAAATGAGCAGTTCTTC.

The chain employs TRBV23-1 and TRBJ1-5; possibly TRBD1 for D (5 bases). TRBV23-1 is flagged as an ORF with uncertain function. This CDR3 is 16 amino acids long. V was cut by 0 bases and J by 9 bases, with 18 bases left in between. As DNA, the CDR3 is TGCGCCAGCAGTCAATCGTTTGGGGGGTCTCCCCCGCCCCAGCATTTT. Protein sequence: CASSQSFGGSPPPQHF.

This chain links TRBV27 with TRBJ2-7; D may be TRBD1 (6 bases). V lost 5 bases to trimming and J lost 4 bases, with 15 bases between them. Germline CDR1 reads MNHEY; CDR2 reads SMNVEV (reference sequence). The length of the CDR3 is 14 residues. DNA of the CDR3: TGTGCCAGCAGTCCCGGCTCTACAGGGTACGAGCAGTACTTC. It yields the protein CASSPGSTGYEQYF.

Comments on this clone: Additional DNA sequences in this sample encode the identical CDR3. V is TRBV29-1 and J is TRBJ1-1; D is possibly TRBD1 (6 bases). Germline V gives CDR1 SQVTM, CDR2 ANQGSEA. The CDR3 has 12 residues. Trimming pared 7 bases from V and 2 bases from J, leaving 11 bases between. CDR3 DNA: TGCAGCGCCGGGACACCAAACACTGAAGCTTTCTTT. This gives the protein CSAGTPNTEAFF. Complete variable domain (other parts from reference TRBV29-1 and TRBJ1-1): SAVISQKPSRDICQRGTSLTIQCQVDSQVTMMFWYRQQPGQSLTLIATANQGSEATYESGFVIDKFPISRPNLTFSTLTVSNMSPEDSSIYLCSAGTPNTEAFFGQGTRLTVV.

This clone was seen more than once but under ten times. The V gene is TRBV5-1, the J gene TRBJ2-3; the match to TRBD2 covers 8 bases. The J segment lost 0 bases and the V segment lost 5 bases, leaving 5 bases of the junction unmatched. CDR3 length: 15 residues. Germline lookup yields CDR1 SGHRS and CDR2 YFSETQ. The CDR3 coding sequence is TGCGCCAGCAGGAATAGCGGGGCTAGCACAGATACGCAGTATTTT. This codes for CASRNSGASTDTQYF.

The CDR3 protein is CASSPRAGETDTQYF. The CDR3 coding sequence is TGTGCCAGCAGCCCCCGAGCGGGAGAGACAGATACGCAGTATTTT. V is TRBV7-9 and J is TRBJ2-3; 8 bases line up with TRBD2. The CDR3 loop spans 15 amino acids. J was trimmed by 3 bases and V by 5 bases; bases with no gene match: 7. Per germline, CDR1 SEHNR and CDR2 FQNEAQ (reference sequence).

The chain joins TRBV10-3 to TRBJ1-5; the D gene is possibly TRBD1 (5 bases). The CDR3 is 14 amino acids. V lost 4 bases, J lost 4 bases, and 11 bases lay in between. CDR1 ENHRY and CDR2 SYGVKD come from the germline V gene. CDR3 region: CAISGGSRNQPQHF. The DNA for the CDR3 is TGTGCCATCAGTGGGGGGTCGAGAAATCAGCCCCAGCATTTT.

In its sample, this clone was seen once. The chain couples TRBV30 to TRBJ2-4; D possibly corresponds to TRBD1 (5 bases). The germline V gene encodes CDR1 GTSNPN and CDR2 SVGIG (reference sequence). This CDR3 spans 13 amino acids. The V gene lost 1 base and the J gene lost 6 bases, with 10 bases spanning the gap. CDR3 in amino acids: CAWSGQGLNIQYF. CDR3 nucleotides: TGTGCCTGGAGTGGTCAGGGCCTAAACATTCAGTACTTC.

This chain connects TRBV7-9 to TRBJ1-1; D is unclear. The CDR3 is 13 residues long. In germline, CDR1 is SEHNR, CDR2 FQNEAQ (reference sequence). Trimming shortened V by 5 bases and J by 0 bases, and 7 bases separated the two germline ends. The CDR3 nucleotides read TGTGCCAGCAGCCCCGCCATGAACACTGAAGCTTTCTTT. It specifies CASSPAMNTEAFF. Complete variable domain (other parts from reference TRBV7-9 and TRBJ1-1): DTGVSQNPRHKITKRGQNVTFRCDPISEHNRLYWYRQTLGQGPEFLTYFQNEAQLEKSRLLSDRFSAERPKGSFSTLEIQRTEQGDSAMYLCASSPAMNTEAFFGQGTRLTVV.

The chain has TRBV2 and TRBJ2-3; D unclear. V lost 6 bases and J 1 base, leaving 8 bases between the germline ends. The V gene's germline CDR1 is SNHLY and CDR2 FYNNEI. This CDR3 has 13 amino acids. The CDR3 spells CASRTLGTDTQYF. In nucleotides, the CDR3 is TGTGCCAGCAGGACCCTGGGCACAGATACGCAGTATTTT.

This chain uses TRBV2 with TRBJ1-3; D is undetermined. Germline values: CDR1 SNHLY, CDR2 FYNNEI. CDR3 length equals 13 residues. V was cut by 1 base and J by 0 bases, with 1 base left in between. Here the CDR3 DNA reads TGTGCCAGCAGTGAAGGCTCTGGAAACACCATATATTTT. This sequence encodes CASSEGSGNTIYF.

V and J are TRBV25-1 and TRBJ1-4; D remains unclear. V lost 0 bases and J 7 bases, leaving 12 bases between the germline ends. CDR1 and CDR2 (germline): MGHDK, SYGVNS. The CDR3 runs 15 residues. The DNA for the CDR3 is TGTGCCAGCAGTGAATACCGGGGAGGAGGTGAAAAACTGTTTTTT. Translating it yields CASSEYRGGGEKLFF.

The CDR3 DNA reads as TGTGCCTGGAGCACGACAGTCTACGAGCAGTACTTC. Amino acid sequence: CAWSTTVYEQYF. V gene TRBV30 combines with J gene TRBJ2-7; a weak D match, TRBD1 (5 bases). Germline V CDR1 and CDR2: GTSNPN, SVGIG (reference sequence). The V and J ends lost 3 bases and 3 bases respectively, with 9 bases between them. This CDR3 contains 12 residues.

The chain carries TRBV27 and TRBJ2-7; D could derive from TRBD1 or TRBD2 (6 bases each). V dropped 3 bases and J dropped 6 bases, with 12 bases sitting between them. CDR1 MNHEY and CDR2 SMNVEV come from the germline V gene (reference sequence). This CDR3 spans 13 amino acids. CDR3 sequence: CASSFTGATEQYF. The CDR3, as DNA: TGTGCCAGCAGTTTTACGGGGGCGACCGAGCAGTACTTC.